Shown below are 10 T cell receptor beta chains from a single sample sequenced in a study of cytomegalovirus exposure and HLA in healthy donors. The PCR ran on 60 Vbeta and 13 Jbeta primers. This table comes from immunoSEQ multiplex PCR, and its TCRdb copy is limited to in-frame clones, with some not included. This sample carries roughly 50,000 clones, with roughly 5.5% going to the ten biggest clones. Sequencing used PBMCs. These receptors originate from a male donor in good health and CMV-seropositive.

The gene calls are TRBV6-5 and TRBJ2-7; 9 bases align to TRBD1. The CDR3 contains 14 residues. V trimming: 0 bases; J trimming: 9 bases; junction bases outside the gene matches: 6. Germline-derived CDR1 and CDR2 are MNHEY and SVGAGI. The CDR3 sequence: CASSYSGTGFRQYF. As DNA, the CDR3 is TGTGCCAGCAGTTACTCGGGGACAGGGTTTCGGCAGTACTTC.

The rearrangement uses TRBV18 and TRBJ2-3, with D unresolved. Germline assignment: CDR1 KGHSH and CDR2 LQKENI. This CDR3 is built from 14 residues. Trimming removed 3 bases from V and 3 bases from J, with 10 bases in between. The CDR3 is CASSPALTTDTQYF. CDR3 sequence (DNA): TGTGCCAGCTCACCTGCACTGACTACAGATACGCAGTATTTT.

The chain couples TRBV19 to TRBJ1-2, with 7 bases that match TRBD1. CDR3 length equals 17 residues. J was trimmed by 9 bases and V by 1 base; bases with no gene match: 17. CDR1 LNHDA and CDR2 SQIVND come from the germline V gene (reference sequence). The CDR3 DNA sequence: TGTGCCAGTAGTATAGTCTTGATGAGGGGGCAAGGAAACAGCTACACCTTC. Encoded protein: CASSIVLMRGQGNSYTF.

V is TRBV6-5 and J is TRBJ2-7; 8 bases are shared with TRBD1. From germline, CDR1 is MNHEY and CDR2 SVGAGI. V shed 0 bases and J 7 bases; nucleotides not matched to a gene: 8. CDR3 length: 15 amino acids. DNA for the CDR3: TGTGCCAGCAGTTACTCCCGGACAGGGCAGGGGGAGCAGTACTTC. As protein: CASSYSRTGQGEQYF.

The chain uses TRBV5-1 and TRBJ1-2; 9 bases fit TRBD1. V trimming: 4 bases; J trimming: 8 bases; junction bases outside the gene matches: 6. CDR1 and CDR2 from the germline V gene are SGHRS and YFSETQ. This CDR3 is built from 13 residues. The CDR3: CASSTGTGPGYTF. CDR3 in DNA: TGCGCCAGCAGCACCGGGACAGGGCCCGGCTACACCTTC.

V usage is TRBV19 and J usage is TRBJ2-5; 8 positions match TRBD1. Per germline, CDR1 LNHDA and CDR2 SQIVND (reference sequence). The CDR3 covers 13 residues. J was trimmed by 12 bases and V by 6 bases; bases with no gene match: 12. CDR3: CASRNGQGGGKYF. Here the CDR3 DNA reads TGTGCCAGTAGGAACGGACAGGGAGGAGGGAAGTACTTC.

The chain links TRBV28 to TRBJ1-1, with a weak D call TRBD1 (6 bases). CDR3 length equals 15 residues. Germline loops: CDR1 MDHEN, CDR2 SYDVKM. The V end was cut by 5 bases, the J end by 2 bases, with 15 bases between. CDR3 amino acids: CASSRRGEGNTEAFF. The CDR3 coding sequence is TGTGCCAGCAGTCGTAGGGGGGAGGGCAACACTGAAGCTTTCTTT.

The chain recombines TRBV27 with TRBJ1-2; 7 bases fit TRBD1. Per the germline V gene, CDR1 is MNHEY and CDR2 is SMNVEV (reference sequence). The ends lost 6 bases at V and 3 bases at J; junction bases unmatched: 10. This CDR3 spans 15 amino acids. CDR3 residues: CASRPLGGTDYGYTF. The CDR3 bases are TGTGCCAGCAGACCCCTCGGAGGGACAGACTATGGCTACACCTTC.

J is TRBJ1-3 and V is TRBV6-5, with no clear D. The germline V gene encodes CDR1 MNHEY and CDR2 SVGAGI. Trimming left V 6 bases short and J 9 bases short, with 12 bases between. CDR3 size: 12 residues. The CDR3 here is CASRPLAGTIYF. DNA for the CDR3: TGTGCCAGCAGACCCTTAGCGGGCACCATATATTTT.

The rearrangement uses TRBV7-9 and TRBJ1-2; D is perhaps TRBD1 (5 bases). The CDR3 contains 15 residues. Trimming removed 4 bases at V and 3 bases at J, with 15 bases between. Germline lookup yields CDR1 SEHNR and CDR2 FQNEAQ (reference sequence). CDR3 sequence: CASSSWGGAYYGYTF. In DNA, the CDR3 is TGTGCCAGCAGCTCCTGGGGGGGTGCTTACTATGGCTACACCTTC.